This T cell receptor beta chain derives from a study of HIV-infected children after antiretroviral therapy interruption. Background on the study: Interruption-arm sampling covered weeks 0, 12, interruption end (24 or 48), and about 3 years post-study.

The CDR3 consists of 13 residues. The V gene lost 5 bases and the J gene lost 2 bases, with 9 bases spanning the gap. Looked up from germline, CDR1 is SNHLY and CDR2 is FYNNEI. The TCR library was built from RNA with a 3' RACE protocol and unique molecular identifiers. TCRdb used MiXCR to reprocess the 3' RACE reads, holding one entry per CDR3 protein. The sample contains about 50,000 distinct CDR3 sequences, around 4.1% of which appear only once. Treatment reported: PENTA 11 planned treatment interruption arm or continuous ART arm. Cryopreserved PBMC samples required at least 5 million viable cells. This clonotype was observed at least ten times.

This chain uses TRBV2 with TRBJ1-1, with D hard to call. This TCR was recovered from a pool of human donors with HIV. The sample was CD45RA+ CD4+ T cells from PBMCs, pooled from several time points, taken from a donor given antiretroviral therapy, either interrupted or continuous. Subset meaning: naive CD4+ CD45RA+ CD45RO- T cells. The CDR3 sequence is CASSPSPNTEAFF. CDR3 DNA sequence: TGTGCCAGCAGTCCATCTCCTAACACTGAAGCTTTCTTT.